This TCR beta chain was found in a study of identical twins. Notes on the study in general: Low generation probability was overrepresented in out-of-frame alpha sequences shared by twins. Insertion counts were lower in abundant cord blood beta clonotypes, a trend that memory repertoires did not show.

The sample holds a few counts of this clonotype. Its cognate antigen is unknown. It was template switching that added a universal primer site, and there were unique molecular identifiers on the cDNA. Using its own MiXCR run on the 5' RACE reads, TCRdb lists one record per CDR3 protein. Among just over 450,000 distinct CDR3 sequences, 12% to 15% were seen once, and the ten largest hold about 0.52%. V lost 3 bases, J lost 1 base, and 5 bases stayed unmatched. The CDR3 has 16 residues. Germline V gene data show CDR1 as SGHRS and CDR2 as YFSETQ. Healthy Caucasians were all of the donors. These same data were also listed under a study on yellow fever vaccine responses in identical twins.

Sample: CD4+ T cells sorted from blood. The genes are TRBV5-1 and TRBJ2-7, with 12 bases aligning to TRBD2. This TCR derives from a woman younger than 30 in good health. CDR3 nucleotide sequence: TGCGCCAGCAGCTACGGACTAGCGGGGTATTCCTACGAGCAGTACTTC. Its protein is CASSYGLAGYSYEQYF.